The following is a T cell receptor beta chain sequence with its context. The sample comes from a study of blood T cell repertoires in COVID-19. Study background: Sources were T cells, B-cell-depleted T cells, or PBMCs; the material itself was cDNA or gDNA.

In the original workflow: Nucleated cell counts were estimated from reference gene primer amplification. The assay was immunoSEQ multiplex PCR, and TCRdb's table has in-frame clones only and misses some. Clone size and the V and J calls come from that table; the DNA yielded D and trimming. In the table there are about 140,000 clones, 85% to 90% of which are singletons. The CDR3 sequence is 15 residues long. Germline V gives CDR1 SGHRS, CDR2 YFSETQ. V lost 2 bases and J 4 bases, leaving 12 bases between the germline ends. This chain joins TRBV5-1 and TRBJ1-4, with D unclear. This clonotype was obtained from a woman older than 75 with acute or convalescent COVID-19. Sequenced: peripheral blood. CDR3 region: CASSLAEAHNEKLFF. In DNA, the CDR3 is TGCGCCAGCAGCTTAGCTGAAGCCCATAATGAAAAACTGTTTTTT.